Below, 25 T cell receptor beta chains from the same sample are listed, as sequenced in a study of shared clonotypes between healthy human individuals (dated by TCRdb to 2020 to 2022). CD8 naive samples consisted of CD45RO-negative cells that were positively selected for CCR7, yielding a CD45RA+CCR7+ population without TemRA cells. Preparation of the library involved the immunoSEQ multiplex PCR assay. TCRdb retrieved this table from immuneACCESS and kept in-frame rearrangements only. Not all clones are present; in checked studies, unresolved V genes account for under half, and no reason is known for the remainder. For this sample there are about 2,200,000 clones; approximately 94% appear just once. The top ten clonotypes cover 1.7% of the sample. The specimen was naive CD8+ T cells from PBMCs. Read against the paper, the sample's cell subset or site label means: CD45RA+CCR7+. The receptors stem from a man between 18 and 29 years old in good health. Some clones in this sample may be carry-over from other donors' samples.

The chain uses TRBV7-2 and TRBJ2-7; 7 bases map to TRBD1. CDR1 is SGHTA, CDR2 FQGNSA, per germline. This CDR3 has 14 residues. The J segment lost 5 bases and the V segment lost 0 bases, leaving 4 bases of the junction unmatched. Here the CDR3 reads CASSLARGSHEQYF. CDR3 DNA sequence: TGTGCCAGCAGCTTAGCCAGGGGGAGTCACGAGCAGTACTTC. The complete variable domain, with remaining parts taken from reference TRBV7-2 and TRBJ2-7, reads GAGVSQSPSNKVTEKGKDVELRCDPISGHTALYWYRQSLGQGLEFLIYFQGNSAPDKSGLPSDRFSAERTGGSVSTLTIQRTQQEDSAVYLCASSLARGSHEQYFGPGTRLTVT.

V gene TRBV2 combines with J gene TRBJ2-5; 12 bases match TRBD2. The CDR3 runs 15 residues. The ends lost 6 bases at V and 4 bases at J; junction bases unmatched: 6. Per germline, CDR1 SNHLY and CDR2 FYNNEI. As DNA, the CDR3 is TGTGCCAGCAGCCCTAGCGGGAGGGCTAGAGAGACCCAGTACTTC. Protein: CASSPSGRARETQYF.

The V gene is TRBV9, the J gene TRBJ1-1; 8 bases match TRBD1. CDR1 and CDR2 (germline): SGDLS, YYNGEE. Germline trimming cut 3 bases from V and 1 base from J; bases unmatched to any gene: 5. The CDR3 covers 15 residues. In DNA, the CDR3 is TGTGCCAGCAGCGCCCGGACAGGGCCGAACACTGAAGCTTTCTTT. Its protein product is CASSARTGPNTEAFF. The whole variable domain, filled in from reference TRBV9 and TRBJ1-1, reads DSGVTQTPKHLITATGQRVTLRCSPRSGDLSVYWYQQSLDQGLQFLIQYYNGEERAKGNILERFSAQQFPDLHSELNLSSLELGDSALYFCASSARTGPNTEAFFGQGTRLTVV.

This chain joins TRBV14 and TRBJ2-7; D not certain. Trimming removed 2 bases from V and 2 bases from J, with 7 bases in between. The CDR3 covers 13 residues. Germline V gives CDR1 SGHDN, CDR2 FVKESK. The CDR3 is CASSQRGTYEQYF. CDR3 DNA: TGTGCCAGCAGCCAACGAGGTACCTACGAGCAGTACTTC.

The CDR3 here is CASSLGTSRAGELFF. The CDR3 coding sequence is TGTGCCAGCAGCTTAGGGACTAGTCGGGCCGGGGAGCTGTTTTTT. The rearrangement uses TRBV7-6 and TRBJ2-2; 7 nucleotides agree with TRBD2. The CDR3 consists of 15 residues. V shed 1 base and J 6 bases; nucleotides not matched to a gene: 5. Germline lookup yields CDR1 SGHVS and CDR2 FNYEAQ.

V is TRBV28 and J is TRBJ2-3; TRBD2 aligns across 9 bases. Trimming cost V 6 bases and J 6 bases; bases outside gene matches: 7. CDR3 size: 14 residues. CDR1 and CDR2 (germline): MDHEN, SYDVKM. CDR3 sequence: CASRLAGAADTQYF. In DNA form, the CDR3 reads TGTGCCAGCAGGTTAGCGGGAGCGGCTGATACGCAGTATTTT. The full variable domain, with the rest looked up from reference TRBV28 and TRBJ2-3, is DVKVTQSSRYLVKRTGEKVFLECVQDMDHENMFWYRQDPGLGLRLIYFSYDVKMKEKGDIPEGYSVSREKKERFSLILESASTNQTSMYLCASRLAGAADTQYFGPGTRLTVL.

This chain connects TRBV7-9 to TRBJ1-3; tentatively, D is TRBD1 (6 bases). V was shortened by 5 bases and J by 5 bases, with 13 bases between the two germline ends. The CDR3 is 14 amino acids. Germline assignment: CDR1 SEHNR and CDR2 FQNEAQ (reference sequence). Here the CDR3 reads CASSETGLRNTIYF. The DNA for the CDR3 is TGTGCCAGCAGCGAAACAGGGTTGAGAAACACCATATATTTT. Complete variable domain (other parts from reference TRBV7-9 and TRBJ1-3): DTGVSQNPRHKITKRGQNVTFRCDPISEHNRLYWYRQTLGQGPEFLTYFQNEAQLEKSRLLSDRFSAERPKGSFSTLEIQRTEQGDSAMYLCASSETGLRNTIYFGEGSWLTVV.

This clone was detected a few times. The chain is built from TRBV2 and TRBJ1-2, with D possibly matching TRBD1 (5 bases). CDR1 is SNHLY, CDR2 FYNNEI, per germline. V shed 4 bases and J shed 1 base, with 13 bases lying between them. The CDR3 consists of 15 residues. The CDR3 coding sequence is TGTGCCAGCAGTGGGGATACTGACAGTAACTATGGCTACACCTTC. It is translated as CASSGDTDSNYGYTF. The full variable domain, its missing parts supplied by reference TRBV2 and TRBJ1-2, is EPEVTQTPSHQVTQMGQEVILRCVPISNHLYFYWYRQILGQKVEFLVSFYNNEISEKSEIFDDQFSVERPDGSNFTLKIRSTKLEDSAMYFCASSGDTDSNYGYTFGSGTRLTVV.

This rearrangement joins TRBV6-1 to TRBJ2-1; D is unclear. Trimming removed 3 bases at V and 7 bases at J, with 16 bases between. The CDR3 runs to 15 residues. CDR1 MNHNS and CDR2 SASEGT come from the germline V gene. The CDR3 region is CASSDLSGPLNEQFF. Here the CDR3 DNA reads TGTGCCAGCAGTGACCTATCTGGCCCTCTTAATGAGCAGTTCTTC.

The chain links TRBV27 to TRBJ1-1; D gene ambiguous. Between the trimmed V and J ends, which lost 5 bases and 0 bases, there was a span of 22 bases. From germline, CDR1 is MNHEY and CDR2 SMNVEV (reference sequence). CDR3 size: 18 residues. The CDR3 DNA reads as TGTGCCAGCAGTGCCAGACGCTTCTTGTCGCAGATGAACACTGAAGCTTTCTTT. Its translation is CASSARRFLSQMNTEAFF.

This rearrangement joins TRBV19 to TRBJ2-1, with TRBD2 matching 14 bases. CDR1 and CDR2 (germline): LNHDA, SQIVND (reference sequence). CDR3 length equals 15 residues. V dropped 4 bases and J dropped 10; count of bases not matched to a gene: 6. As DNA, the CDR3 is TGTGCCAGTAGTACGGGACTAGCGGGAGATCGGGAGCAGTTCTTC. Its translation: CASSTGLAGDREQFF.

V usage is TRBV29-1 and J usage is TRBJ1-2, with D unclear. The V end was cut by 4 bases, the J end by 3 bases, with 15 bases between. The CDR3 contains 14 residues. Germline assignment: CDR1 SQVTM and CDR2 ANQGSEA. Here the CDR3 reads CSVVINREHYGYTF. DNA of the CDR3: TGCAGCGTTGTCATAAACAGAGAACACTATGGCTACACCTTC.

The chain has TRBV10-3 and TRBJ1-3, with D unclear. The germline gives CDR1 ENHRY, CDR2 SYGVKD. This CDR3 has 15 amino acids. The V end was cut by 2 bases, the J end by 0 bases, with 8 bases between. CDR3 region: CAISEEGSSGNTIYF. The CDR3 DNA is TGTGCCATCAGTGAGGAGGGAAGCTCTGGAAACACCATATATTTT.

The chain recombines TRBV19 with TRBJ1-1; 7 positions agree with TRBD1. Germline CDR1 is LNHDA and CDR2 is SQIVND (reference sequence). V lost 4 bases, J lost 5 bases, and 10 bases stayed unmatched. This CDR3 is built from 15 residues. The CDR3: CASSNLGGVGTEAFF. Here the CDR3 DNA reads TGTGCCAGTAGTAACCTAGGGGGCGTAGGGACTGAAGCTTTCTTT. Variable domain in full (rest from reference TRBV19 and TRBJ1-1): DGGITQSPKYLFRKEGQNVTLSCEQNLNHDAMYWYRQDPGQGLRLIYYSQIVNDFQKGDIAEGYSVSREKKESFPLTVTSAQKNPTAFYLCASSNLGGVGTEAFFGQGTRLTVV.

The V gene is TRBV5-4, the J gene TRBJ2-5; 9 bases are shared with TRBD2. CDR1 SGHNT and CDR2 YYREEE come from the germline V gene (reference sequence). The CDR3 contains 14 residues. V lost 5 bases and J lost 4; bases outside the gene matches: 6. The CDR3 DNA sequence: TGTGCCAGCAGTGGCGGGAGGGCCGGAGAGACCCAGTACTTC. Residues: CASSGGRAGETQYF.

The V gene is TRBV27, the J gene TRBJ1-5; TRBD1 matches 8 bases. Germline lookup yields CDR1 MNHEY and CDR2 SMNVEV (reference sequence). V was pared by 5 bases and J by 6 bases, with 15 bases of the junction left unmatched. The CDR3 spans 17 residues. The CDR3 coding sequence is TGTGCCAGCAGTCCCCACCCCCCCCAGACAGGGGTTCAGCCCCAGCATTTT. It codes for CASSPHPPQTGVQPQHF.

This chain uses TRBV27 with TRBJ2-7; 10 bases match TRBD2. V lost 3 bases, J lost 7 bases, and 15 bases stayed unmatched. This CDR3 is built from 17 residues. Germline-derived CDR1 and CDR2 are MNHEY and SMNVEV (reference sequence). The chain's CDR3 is CASSFLAGVGFPGEQYF. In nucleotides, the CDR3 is TGTGCCAGCAGTTTTCTAGCGGGAGTGGGTTTTCCGGGGGAGCAGTACTTC.

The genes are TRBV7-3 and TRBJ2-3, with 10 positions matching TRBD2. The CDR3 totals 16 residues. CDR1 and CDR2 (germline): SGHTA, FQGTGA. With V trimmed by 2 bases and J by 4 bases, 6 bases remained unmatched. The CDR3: CASSLGSGRGADTQYF. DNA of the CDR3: TGTGCCAGCAGCTTAGGGAGCGGGAGGGGTGCAGATACGCAGTATTTT.

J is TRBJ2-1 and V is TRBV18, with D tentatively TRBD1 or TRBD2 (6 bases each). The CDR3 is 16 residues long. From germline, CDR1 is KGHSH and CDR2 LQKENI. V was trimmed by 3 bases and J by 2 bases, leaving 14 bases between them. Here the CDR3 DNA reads TGTGCCAGCTCACCGCTGGGGGGCTCGACCTACAATGAGCAGTTCTTC. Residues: CASSPLGGSTYNEQFF.

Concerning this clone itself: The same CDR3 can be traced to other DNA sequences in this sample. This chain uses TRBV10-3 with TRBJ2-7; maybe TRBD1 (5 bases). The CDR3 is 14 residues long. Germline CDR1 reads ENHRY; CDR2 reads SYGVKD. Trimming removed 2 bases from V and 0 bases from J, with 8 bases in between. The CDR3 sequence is CAISEGASSYEQYF. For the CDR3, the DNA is TGTGCCATCAGTGAGGGGGCTAGCTCCTACGAGCAGTACTTC.

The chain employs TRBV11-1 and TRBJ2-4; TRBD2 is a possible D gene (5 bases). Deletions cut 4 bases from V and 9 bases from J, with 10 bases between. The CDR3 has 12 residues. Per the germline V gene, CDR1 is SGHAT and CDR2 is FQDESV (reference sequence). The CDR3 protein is CASSSGRGIQYF. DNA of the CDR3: TGTGCCAGCAGCTCCGGCCGGGGCATTCAGTACTTC.

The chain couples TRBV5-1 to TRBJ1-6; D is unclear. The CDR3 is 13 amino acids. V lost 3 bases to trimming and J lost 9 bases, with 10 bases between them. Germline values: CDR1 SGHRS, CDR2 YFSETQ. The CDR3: CASSSKPSSPLHF. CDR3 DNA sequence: TGCGCCAGCAGCTCCAAACCCAGTTCACCCCTCCACTTT.

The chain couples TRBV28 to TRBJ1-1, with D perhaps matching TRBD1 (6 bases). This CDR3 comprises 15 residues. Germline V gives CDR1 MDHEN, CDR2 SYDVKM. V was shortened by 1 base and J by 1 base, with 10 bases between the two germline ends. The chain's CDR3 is CASSLLRTANTEAFF. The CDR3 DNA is TGTGCCAGCAGTTTATTGAGGACAGCGAACACTGAAGCTTTCTTT.

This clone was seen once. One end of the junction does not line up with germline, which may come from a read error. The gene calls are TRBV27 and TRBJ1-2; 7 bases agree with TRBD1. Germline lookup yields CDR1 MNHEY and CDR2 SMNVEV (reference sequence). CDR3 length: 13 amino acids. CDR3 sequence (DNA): TGTGCCGGCAGTCCACGACAGGGCTATGGCTACACCTTC. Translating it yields CAGSPRQGYGYTF.

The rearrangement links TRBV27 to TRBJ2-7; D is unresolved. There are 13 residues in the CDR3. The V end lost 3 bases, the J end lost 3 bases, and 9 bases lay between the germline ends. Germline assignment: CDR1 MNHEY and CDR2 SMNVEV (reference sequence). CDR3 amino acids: CASSFRFNYEQYF. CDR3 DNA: TGTGCCAGCAGTTTTCGATTCAACTACGAGCAGTACTTC.